This T cell receptor (beta chain) was recorded in a study of T cells in localized non-small cell lung cancer. Study-wide results and caveats: Appearances in adjacent lung were noted for a median 57 of the top 100 tumor clones.

This clone has a handful of counts. Its antigen is still unknown. A junction end diverges from the germline sequence, so it may reflect a read error. Generated by immunoSEQ multiplex PCR, the TCRdb table keeps only in-frame clones and is missing some. The data hold 1,300 to 1,500 clones, with more than 15% observed a single time. In germline, CDR1 is LNHNV, CDR2 YYDKDF (reference sequence). The CDR3 runs to 16 residues. The chain recombines TRBV15 with TRBJ2-1, with D possibly TRBD1 on 6 matching bases. The specimen was lung tumor tissue, collected before any cancer treatment. The receptor comes from a male donor aged 60 or over with stage I lung adenocarcinoma. CDR3 sequence reads: CASSSIDQGNGNEQFF. The CDR3 DNA sequence: TGTGCCAGCAGCTCAATAGACCAGGGGAACGGGAATGAGCAGTTCTTC. The full variable domain, in which reference TRBV15 and TRBJ2-1 provide the parts outside the CDR3, is DAMVIQNPRYQVTQFGKPVTLSCSQTLNHNVMYWYQQKSSQAPKLLFHYYDKDFNNEADTPDNFQSRRPNTSFCFLDIRSPGLGDTAMYLCASSSIDQGNGNEQFFGPGTRLTVL.